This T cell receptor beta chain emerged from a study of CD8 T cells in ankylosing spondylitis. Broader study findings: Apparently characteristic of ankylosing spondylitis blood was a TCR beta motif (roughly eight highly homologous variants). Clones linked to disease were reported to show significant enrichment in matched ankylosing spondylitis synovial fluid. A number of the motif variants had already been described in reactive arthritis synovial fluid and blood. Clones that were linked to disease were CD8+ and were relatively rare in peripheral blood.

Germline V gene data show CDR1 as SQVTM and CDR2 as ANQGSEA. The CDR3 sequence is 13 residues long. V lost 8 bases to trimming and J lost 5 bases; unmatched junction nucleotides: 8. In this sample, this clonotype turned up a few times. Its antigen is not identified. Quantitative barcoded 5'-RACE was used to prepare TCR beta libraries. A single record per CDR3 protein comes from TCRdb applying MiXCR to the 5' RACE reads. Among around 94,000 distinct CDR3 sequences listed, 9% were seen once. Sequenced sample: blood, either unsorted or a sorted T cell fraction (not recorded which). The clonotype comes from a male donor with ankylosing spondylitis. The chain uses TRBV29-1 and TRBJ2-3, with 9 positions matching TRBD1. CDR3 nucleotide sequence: TGCAGCCCCCGGGACAGGGAGGGAGATACGCAGTATTTT. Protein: CSPRDREGDTQYF.